Below, one TCR beta chain is given with its context. Its antigen remains unidentified. V was trimmed by 2 bases and J by 3 bases, leaving 8 bases between them. The germline V gene encodes CDR1 KGHSH and CDR2 LQKENI. This CDR3 spans 14 amino acids. A multiplex PCR was run with 60 Vbeta primers and 13 Jbeta primers. Sequenced by immunoSEQ multiplex PCR; TCRdb stores in-frame clones only, minus some. The sample lists 160,000 or so clones; approximately 80% were seen once. This sample stems from a study of cytomegalovirus exposure and HLA in healthy donors. General study findings and limits: The authors confirmed in vitro that three CMV-associated chains were specific for CMV antigens. Most of the CMV-associated TCR beta chains (in a later analysis) appeared to be HLA-restricted.

The sequence came from a woman aged 50 to 65 in good health and CMV-seronegative. Material: PBMCs. The chain has TRBV18 and TRBJ1-5; D unclear. The DNA for the CDR3 is TGTGCCAGCTCACCAGACACACTCAATCAGCCCCAGCATTTT. Amino acids: CASSPDTLNQPQHF.